This TCR beta chain was recorded in a study of control samples from healthy donors and cancer patients (dated by TCRdb to 2018 to 2021). The CDR3 sequence holds 13 residues, the cysteine and phenylalanine included. Only the CDR3 part of the read is kept: 39 bases, read in frame from the first base. The germline V gene encodes CDR1 LNHDA and CDR2 SQIVND (reference sequence). V and J are truncated by 4 bases and 6 bases respectively, leaving an intervening sequence of 12 bases. In the case of this clone: Its antigen is not yet known. Within one base of it there is no much larger clone, and no base qualities were kept.

Libraries were built with the immunoSEQ multiplex PCR assay. In TCRdb, the immuneACCESS table is reduced to in-frame sequences with V and J assigned. These tables do not hold every clone; where another copy was compared, an unresolved V gene accounts for under half, and the others remain unexplained. This sample lists some 49,000 clones; 90% to 95% were detected once. The ten largest clonotypes hold around 0.8% of the sample. This clonotype originated in a man aged 25 to 40 with colorectal cancer. Sequenced sample: PBMCs. Recombination joined TRBV19 with TRBJ1-2; the D gene identity is not certain. The CDR3 region: CASSNQIEHGYTF. The nucleotide sequence is TGTGCCAGTAGTAATCAGATCGAGCATGGCTACACCTTC.